Following are 32 T cell receptor beta chains from one sample sequenced in a study of beta chain features in type 1 diabetes (dated by TCRdb to about 2018). Points the paper makes about the study in general: In all four CD4+ subsets, TCRB CDR3 length was moderately but significantly shorter in type 1 diabetes patients.

Which antigens these TCRs recognize remains unknown. The method was the immunoSEQ multiplex PCR assay. The High Capacity cDNA Reverse Transcription Kit was used to reverse transcribe all of the isolated RNA, meaning that expressed TCRB transcripts were what got sequenced. TCRdb mirrors the immuneACCESS table, restricted to in-frame sequences. Some clones are absent from its copies; in checked studies, under half trace to an unresolved V gene, and the reason for the others is unknown. Within this sample are more than 250,000 clones, with roughly 22% of them counted one time only. The ten biggest clones cover 0.028% of the sample. Sequencing was done on a sample of naive CD4+ T cells from blood. The meaning of the sample's cell subset or site label: true naive CD4+ T cells. The receptors originated from a woman aged 40 to 49 with type 1 diabetes.

This chain joins TRBV5-1 and TRBJ1-3, with D uncertain. The CDR3 extends over 14 amino acids. Per the germline V gene, CDR1 is SGHRS and CDR2 is YFSETQ. Trimming took off 0 bases at V and 6 bases at J, with 10 bases between the two ends. The CDR3 DNA sequence: TGCGCCAGCAGCTTGGGGTCAGACTCAAACACCATATATTTT. It is translated as CASSLGSDSNTIYF.

Only a few counts were recorded for this clone. V and J are TRBV5-1 and TRBJ1-1; 8 bases are a match to TRBD1. The CDR3 is 14 residues long. CDR1 and CDR2 from the germline V gene are SGHRS and YFSETQ. The trim removed 3 bases at V and 1 base at J, leaving 2 bases unmatched. DNA of the CDR3: TGCGCCAGCAGCTCGGACAGGGCGAACACTGAAGCTTTCTTT. Its protein product is CASSSDRANTEAFF.

The V and J genes are TRBV28 and TRBJ2-5; TRBD2 agrees at 8 bases. This CDR3 has 13 residues. Germline V gene sequence: CDR1 MDHEN, CDR2 SYDVKM. V trimming: 5 bases; J trimming: 9 bases; junction bases outside the gene matches: 8. The CDR3: CASSPAGGGPQYF. The CDR3 DNA reads as TGTGCCAGCAGTCCTGCGGGGGGTGGGCCCCAGTACTTC.

The J gene is TRBJ2-2, the V gene TRBV9, with D perhaps matching TRBD2 (5 bases). CDR3 size: 16 residues. Germline-derived CDR1 and CDR2 are SGDLS and YYNGEE. Trimming removed 3 bases at V and 2 bases at J, with 14 bases between. The CDR3 region is CASSGASKANTGELFF. The DNA of the CDR3 is TGTGCCAGCAGCGGGGCTAGCAAGGCTAACACCGGGGAGCTGTTTTTT.

The J gene is TRBJ1-1, the V gene TRBV2; D gene ambiguous. V lost 2 bases and J lost 3, with 10 bases in between. The CDR3 totals 14 residues. Germline CDR1 reads SNHLY; CDR2 reads FYNNEI. Here the CDR3 DNA reads TGTGCCAGCAGTGAACTCGGCCAGGACACTGAAGCTTTCTTT. This codes for CASSELGQDTEAFF.

This rearrangement joins TRBV4-3 to TRBJ1-5; D not resolved. Germline V lookup: CDR1 LGHNA, CDR2 YSLEER. This CDR3 spans 14 amino acids. Deletions cut 0 bases from V and 7 bases from J, with 10 bases between. CDR3 DNA: TGCGCCAGCAGCCAAGAGGGCGGGTGGCAGCCCCAGCATTTT. This sequence encodes CASSQEGGWQPQHF.

This clone was seen only a few times. The genes are TRBV7-2 and TRBJ1-5, with D perhaps TRBD1 (5 bases). With 8 bases removed from V and 2 bases from J, the gap between germline ends came to 22 bases. The CDR3 spans 17 residues. CDR1 and CDR2 from the germline V gene are SGHTA and FQGNSA. This CDR3 is CASHTGGGGRGNQPQHF. DNA for the CDR3: TGTGCCAGCCACACGGGCGGGGGGGGACGAGGCAATCAGCCCCAGCATTTT.

In its sample, this clone was seen a few times. The J gene is TRBJ2-2, the V gene TRBV5-4, with 7 bases lining up with TRBD2. The germline CDR1 and CDR2 sequences are SGHNT and YYREEE (reference sequence). This CDR3 has 17 residues. V shed 4 bases, J shed 5 bases, and the junction held 14 bases outside the gene matches. The CDR3 region is CASSPPPGGRGTGELFF. The CDR3 DNA sequence: TGTGCCAGCAGCCCCCCCCCTGGCGGGAGAGGTACCGGGGAGCTGTTTTTT. Looking up the rest from reference TRBV5-4 and TRBJ2-2 gives the full variable domain: ETGVTQSPTHLIKTRGQQVTLRCSSQSGHNTVSWYQQALGQGPQFIFQYYREEENGRGNFPPRFSGLQFPNYSSELNVNALELDDSALYLCASSPPPGGRGTGELFFGEGSRLTVL.

This rearrangement joins TRBV4-3 to TRBJ2-1; D unclear. Trimming cost V 0 bases and J 6 bases, with 9 bases left between them. The CDR3 totals 14 residues. Germline CDR1 is LGHNA and CDR2 is YSLEER. In DNA form, the CDR3 reads TGCGCCAGCAGCCAAGATAGGAGTGGCAATGAGCAGTTCTTC. Its translation is CASSQDRSGNEQFF.

The genes are TRBV15 and TRBJ1-2; a possible D gene is TRBD1 (5 bases). The CDR3 runs to 15 residues. The V end lost 0 bases, the J end lost 2 bases, and 10 bases lay between the germline ends. Germline V gene lookup returns CDR1 LNHNV and CDR2 YYDKDF (reference sequence). The CDR3 sequence is CATSREGPINYGYTF. Here the CDR3 DNA reads TGTGCCACCAGCAGAGAGGGGCCGATAAACTATGGCTACACCTTC.

This clone appeared a few times. The chain employs TRBV5-1 and TRBJ2-5; D gene ambiguous. Germline V CDR1 and CDR2: SGHRS, YFSETQ. Trimming cost V 3 bases and J 5 bases, with 11 bases left between them. The CDR3 has 13 amino acids. CDR3 in amino acids: CASSSGRVETQYF. As DNA, the CDR3 is TGCGCCAGCAGCTCGGGTCGCGTTGAGACCCAGTACTTC.

This chain joins TRBV23-1 and TRBJ1-1; the match to TRBD1 covers 7 bases. TRBV23-1 is reported as an ORF; its role is uncertain. The CDR3 extends over 12 amino acids. The V segment lost 11 bases and the J segment 4 bases; nucleotides outside the gene matches: 7. CDR3 region: CAHPRGLTEAFF. In DNA, the CDR3 is TGCGCCCATCCGAGGGGGCTCACTGAAGCTTTCTTT.

This clone was recorded a few times. The chain recombines TRBV7-2 with TRBJ2-1, with 9 bases matching TRBD1. The CDR3 spans 16 residues. The germline V gene has CDR1 SGHTA and CDR2 FQGNSA. V lost 5 bases to trimming and J lost 4 bases; unmatched junction nucleotides: 9. CDR3 amino acids: CASSPAGGQGYNEQFF. The DNA for the CDR3 is TGTGCCAGCAGCCCGGCCGGGGGACAGGGTTACAATGAGCAGTTCTTC.

In its sample, this clone was seen a few times. The rearrangement joins TRBV7-9 to TRBJ1-2, with D unresolved. The CDR3 has 13 residues. CDR1 is SEHNR and CDR2 is FQNEAQ in the germline V gene (reference sequence). V lost 3 bases and J 0 bases, leaving 5 bases between the germline ends. Here the CDR3 reads CASSFTANYGYTF. In nucleotides, the CDR3 is TGTGCCAGCAGCTTCACAGCTAACTATGGCTACACCTTC.

This clone has just a few counts. The rearrangement joins TRBV4-1 to TRBJ2-5; possible D gene TRBD2, 5 bases. The germline CDR1 and CDR2 sequences are MGHRA and YSYEKL. The CDR3 totals 15 residues. With 0 bases removed from V and 4 bases from J, the gap between germline ends came to 12 bases. The CDR3 sequence is CASSQDSGLGETQYF. The CDR3, as DNA: TGCGCCAGCAGCCAAGACTCCGGACTTGGAGAGACCCAGTACTTC.

The CDR3 loop reads CASSLAGQPDTQYF. The CDR3 bases are TGTGCCAGCAGCTTAGCTGGACAGCCGGATACGCAGTATTTT. The chain uses TRBV11-2 and TRBJ2-3, with a tentative D call TRBD1 (6 bases). The V end lost 1 base, the J end lost 6 bases, and 11 bases lay between the germline ends. The CDR3 contains 14 residues. CDR1 is SGHAT and CDR2 is FQNNGV in the germline V gene.

This clone appeared a few times. This chain connects TRBV5-1 to TRBJ2-7; D is unresolved. The CDR3 consists of 13 residues. Germline CDR1 and CDR2: SGHRS and YFSETQ. Trimming shortened V by 2 bases and J by 3 bases, and 9 bases separated the two germline ends. CDR3 coding DNA: TGCGCCAGCAGCTTACAGAATCACTACGAGCAGTACTTC. Translated: CASSLQNHYEQYF. The full variable domain, with the rest looked up from reference TRBV5-1 and TRBJ2-7, is KAGVTQTPRYLIKTRGQQVTLSCSPISGHRSVSWYQQTPGQGLQFLFEYFSETQRNKGNFPGRFSGRQFSNSRSEMNVSTLELGDSALYLCASSLQNHYEQYFGPGTRLTVT.

The rearrangement joins TRBV29-1 to TRBJ2-5; a possible D gene is TRBD2 (6 bases). Germline CDR1 SQVTM, CDR2 ANQGSEA. The CDR3 consists of 13 residues. V was trimmed by 0 bases and J by 4 bases, leaving 9 bases between them. CDR3 loop: CSVEDLGGETQYF. CDR3 sequence (DNA): TGCAGCGTTGAAGATCTCGGGGGAGAGACCCAGTACTTC.

In this sample, this clone turned up a few times. The chain employs TRBV4-1 and TRBJ1-1; D perhaps matches TRBD1 (5 bases). Germline CDR1 and CDR2: MGHRA and YSYEKL. This CDR3 spans 14 amino acids. Trimming cost V 0 bases and J 4 bases, with 9 bases left between them. The CDR3 DNA reads TGCGCCAGCAGCCAAGAACTCGGGGGCACTGAAGCTTTCTTT. Amino acids: CASSQELGGTEAFF.

Regarding this clone: Other nucleotide sequences in the sample specify the same CDR3. V is TRBV9 and J is TRBJ2-5; a weak D match, TRBD2 (5 bases). Germline V gene data show CDR1 as SGDLS and CDR2 as YYNGEE. The V gene lost 0 bases and the J gene lost 3 bases, with 6 bases spanning the gap. This CDR3 comprises 13 residues. Here the CDR3 DNA reads TGTGCCAGCAGCGTAGGGGGAGAAGAGACCCAGTACTTC. Translating it yields CASSVGGEETQYF.

The sample holds a few counts of this clone. CDR3 DNA: TGTGCCTGGAATCAGGGGTTCGATGATGGCTACACCTTC. Residues: CAWNQGFDDGYTF. The chain uses TRBV30 and TRBJ1-2; possible D gene TRBD1, 6 bases. The germline V gene encodes CDR1 GTSNPN and CDR2 SVGIG (reference sequence). The CDR3 loop spans 13 amino acids. Trimming cost V 4 bases and J 6 bases, with 15 bases left between them.

The rearrangement joins TRBV10-3 to TRBJ2-6, with D tentatively TRBD2 (6 bases). CDR3 length: 16 amino acids. CDR1 is ENHRY and CDR2 is SYGVKD in the germline V gene. V was clipped by 0 bases and J by 2 bases, with 8 bases between them. CDR3 region: CAISESTGAGANVLTF. DNA for the CDR3: TGTGCCATCAGTGAGTCAACGGGGGCTGGGGCCAACGTCCTGACTTTC.

V is TRBV19 and J is TRBJ1-2, with a weak D call TRBD1 (6 bases). This CDR3 region has 14 residues. Trimming left V 1 base short and J 8 bases short, with 14 bases between. Germline V gene sequence: CDR1 LNHDA, CDR2 SQIVND (reference sequence). For the CDR3, the DNA is TGTGCCAGTAGTATAGTCGGACAGCCAGGCGGCTACACCTTC. This codes for CASSIVGQPGGYTF.

This clone was counted a few times. This rearrangement joins TRBV7-6 to TRBJ2-5; D gene unclear. CDR3 size: 12 residues. Per the germline V gene, CDR1 is SGHVS and CDR2 is FNYEAQ. Deletions cut 5 bases from V and 3 bases from J, with 7 bases between. In nucleotides, the CDR3 is TGTGCCAGCAGCGAGGCGGAAGAGACCCAGTACTTC. Translating it yields CASSEAEETQYF.

Comments on this clone: At one boundary the junction diverges from the germline segment, which might be a read error. V is TRBV29-1 and J is TRBJ1-4; D is uncertain. The CDR3 is made up of 13 amino acids. Germline values: CDR1 SQVTM, CDR2 ANQGSEA. The CDR3 sequence: CSVDPGSNEKLFF. The CDR3 DNA reads TGCAGCGTTGATCCAGGCTCTAACGAAAAACTGTTTTTT. Based on the CDR3 plus reference TRBV29-1 and TRBJ1-4, the full variable domain is SAVISQKPSRDICQRGTSLTIQCQVDSQVTMMFWYRQQPGQSLTLIATANQGSEATYESGFVIDKFPISRPNLTFSTLTVSNMSPEDSSIYLCSVDPGSNEKLFFGSGTQLSVL.

This chain connects TRBV6-6 to TRBJ2-1; D is possibly TRBD2 (5 bases). V was shortened by 4 bases and J by 4 bases, with 11 bases between the two germline ends. Germline CDR1 is MNHNY and CDR2 is SVGAGI (reference sequence). The CDR3 length is 14 residues. CDR3: CASSFRRGYNEQFF. The CDR3 nucleotides read TGTGCCAGCAGTTTCCGCCGGGGTTACAATGAGCAGTTCTTC.

In this sample, this clone turned up a few times. This chain links TRBV7-9 with TRBJ2-7; 9 bases are a match to TRBD1. After removal of 8 bases from V and 4 bases from J, the junction contained 6 bases not matched to a gene. The length of the CDR3 is 13 residues. Germline assignment: CDR1 SEHNR and CDR2 FQNEAQ (reference sequence). For the CDR3, the DNA is TGTGCCAGCCTGAGGACAGGGGTTTACGAGCAGTACTTC. This sequence encodes CASLRTGVYEQYF.

V usage is TRBV9 and J usage is TRBJ2-3, with 12 bases aligning to TRBD2. Trimming took 6 bases from V and 3 from J; bases not matched to a gene: 8. CDR1 and CDR2 (germline): SGDLS, YYNGEE. The CDR3 runs to 16 residues. CDR3 residues: CASTLSGLAGTDTQYF. The CDR3 DNA is TGTGCCAGCACCCTCTCAGGACTAGCGGGAACAGATACGCAGTATTTT.

The rearrangement links TRBV9 to TRBJ2-2; 11 nucleotides agree with TRBD2. CDR3 length equals 17 residues. Trimming cost V 3 bases and J 2 bases; bases outside gene matches: 6. Germline V CDR1 and CDR2: SGDLS, YYNGEE. This chain's CDR3 is CASSDGLAGINTGELFF. The CDR3 coding sequence is TGTGCCAGCAGCGACGGACTAGCGGGTATCAACACCGGGGAGCTGTTTTTT.

The genes are TRBV4-3 and TRBJ2-7; TRBD1 matches 9 bases. The CDR3 totals 14 residues. Germline loops: CDR1 LGHNA, CDR2 YSLEER. J was trimmed by 6 bases and V by 5 bases; bases with no gene match: 8. DNA for the CDR3: TGCGCCAGCAGCTCGGACAGGGGTCGCGGCGAGCAGTACTTC. This codes for CASSSDRGRGEQYF.

V is TRBV6-1 and J is TRBJ2-5, with 7 bases that match TRBD1. The CDR3 has 12 amino acids. The germline gives CDR1 MNHNS, CDR2 SASEGT. J lost 7 bases, V lost 6 bases, and 5 bases had no gene match. The CDR3 DNA sequence: TGTGCCAGCAGAGGACAGGCTCGGACCCAGTACTTC. Translating it yields CASRGQARTQYF.

V usage is TRBV28 and J usage is TRBJ2-1, with D possibly matching TRBD1 (6 bases). V shed 3 bases and J shed 10 bases, with 10 bases lying between them. Germline V lookup: CDR1 MDHEN, CDR2 SYDVKM. The CDR3 totals 12 residues. In nucleotides, the CDR3 is TGTGCCAGCAGTTTGGGGGCAGGCGAGCAGTTCTTC. Translated: CASSLGAGEQFF. The full variable domain, completed using reference TRBV28 and TRBJ2-1, is DVKVTQSSRYLVKRTGEKVFLECVQDMDHENMFWYRQDPGLGLRLIYFSYDVKMKEKGDIPEGYSVSREKKERFSLILESASTNQTSMYLCASSLGAGEQFFGPGTRLTVL.